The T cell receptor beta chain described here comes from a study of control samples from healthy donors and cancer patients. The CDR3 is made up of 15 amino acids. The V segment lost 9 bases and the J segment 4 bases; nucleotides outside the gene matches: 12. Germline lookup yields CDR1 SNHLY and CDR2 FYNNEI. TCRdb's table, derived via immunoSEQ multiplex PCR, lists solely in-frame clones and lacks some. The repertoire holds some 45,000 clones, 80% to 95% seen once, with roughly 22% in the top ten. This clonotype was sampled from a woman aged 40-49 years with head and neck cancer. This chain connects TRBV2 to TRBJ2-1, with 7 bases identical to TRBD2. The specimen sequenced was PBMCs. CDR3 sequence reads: CASMIGLAVYNEQFF. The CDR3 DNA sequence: TGTGCCAGTATGATAGGGCTAGCGGTTTACAATGAGCAGTTCTTC.